This is a list of T cell receptor beta chains from one sample in a study of technical replicates of blood from four donors. Sequenced by immunoSEQ multiplex PCR; TCRdb stores in-frame clones only, minus some. The data hold about 87,000 clones, with about 95% observed a single time. The specimen sequenced was T cells isolated from PBMCs. The source is a human donor in good health. CDR3s include the opening cysteine and the closing phenylalanine or tryptophan. D genes are given only for firm matches. Only part of the rows carry a size: once, few, many, or a class if the clone is expanded.

d_call cdr3_length j_call clone_size v_call cdr3_aa cdr3_nt
NA 13 TRBJ2-2 NA TRBV7-3 CASSLGDTGELFF TGTGCCAGCAGCTTAGGAGACACCGGGGAGCTGTTTTTT
NA 16 TRBJ1-4 NA TRBV7-2 CASSLDSGAANEKLFF TGTGCCAGCAGCTTAGATAGCGGGGCGGCTAACGAAAAACTGTTTTTT
NA 15 TRBJ2-1 NA TRBV7-3 CASRAGGKSHNEQFF TGTGCCAGCAGGGCGGGCGGGAAGTCCCACAATGAGCAGTTCTTC
NA 14 TRBJ2-1 NA TRBV15 CATSRGGEMDEQFF TGTGCCACCAGCAGAGGGGGAGAGATGGATGAGCAGTTCTTC
TRBD1 14 TRBJ1-2 NA TRBV5-1 CASSPGQGDFRYTF TGCGCCAGCAGCCCCGGACAGGGAGATTTCCGCTACACCTTC
NA 13 TRBJ1-4 NA TRBV10-3 CAISEVTNEKLFF TGTGCCATCAGTGAGGTTACAAACGAAAAACTGTTTTTT
NA 15 TRBJ1-1 NA TRBV30 CAWRTGPGGKGEAFF TGTGCCTGGAGAACGGGACCGGGGGGCAAAGGTGAAGCTTTCTTT
TRBD1 13 TRBJ1-2 NA TRBV28 CASSSGQPYGYTF TGTGCCAGCAGCTCGGGACAGCCCTATGGCTACACCTTC
NA 18 TRBJ2-5 NA TRBV15 CATSANPLRGRGGETQYF TGTGCCACCAGCGCGAACCCTCTCCGGGGCAGAGGAGGGGAGACCCAGTACTTC
TRBD2 15 TRBJ2-1 NA TRBV5-6 CASSLRASGYNEQFF TGTGCCAGCAGCTTGAGGGCTAGCGGTTACAATGAGCAGTTCTTC
NA 13 TRBJ2-1 once TRBV27 CASSSSALNEQFF TGTGCCAGCAGTTCCAGCGCCTTGAATGAGCAGTTCTTC
NA 13 TRBJ2-7 NA TRBV19 CASSMNGGNEQYF TGTGCCAGTAGTATGAACGGAGGGAACGAGCAGTACTTC
NA 14 TRBJ2-3 NA TRBV11-3 CASSISGSTDTQYF TGTGCCAGCAGCATTAGCGGTAGCACAGATACGCAGTATTTT
NA 15 TRBJ2-1 NA TRBV28 CASTLMVATPGEQFF TGTGCCAGCACCCTAATGGTAGCTACCCCGGGGGAGCAGTTCTTC
NA 13 TRBJ1-1 few TRBV7-9 CASSVVSDTEAFF TGTGCCAGCAGCGTCGTAAGCGACACTGAAGCTTTCTTT
TRBD2 13 TRBJ2-5 NA TRBV29-1 CSAGLAGEETQYF TGCAGCGCAGGACTAGCGGGAGAAGAGACCCAGTACTTC
TRBD1 13 TRBJ1-1 NA TRBV2 CASSELQGTEAFF TGTGCCAGCAGTGAACTACAGGGGACTGAAGCTTTCTTT
NA 14 TRBJ2-2 NA TRBV18 CASSPPIDTGELFF TGTGCCAGCTCACCACCAATCGACACCGGGGAGCTGTTTTTT
NA 16 TRBJ2-7 NA TRBV21-1 CASNRKEGDYSYEQYF TGTGCCAGCAACAGAAAAGAAGGGGACTACTCCTACGAGCAGTACTTC
NA 14 TRBJ2-7 NA TRBV6-5 CASSYNGATYEQYF TGTGCCAGCAGTTACAACGGAGCTACCTACGAGCAGTACTTC
NA 14 TRBJ1-4 NA TRBV10-3 CAISATETNEKLFF TGTGCCATCAGTGCGACAGAAACTAATGAAAAACTGTTTTTT
NA 13 TRBJ2-7 NA TRBV19 CASSQGSLNEQYF TGTGCCAGTTCTCAGGGATCTTTGAACGAGCAGTACTTC
TRBD2 15 TRBJ2-3 NA TRBV6-1 CASSEKAGGPDTQYF TGTGCCAGCAGTGAAAAAGCGGGAGGGCCAGATACGCAGTATTTT
NA 15 TRBJ1-1 NA TRBV11-1 CASSFGPTTGTEAFF TGTGCCAGCAGCTTTGGCCCGACTACGGGCACTGAAGCTTTCTTT
TRBD1 15 TRBJ2-7 NA TRBV27 CASSPWDSPAYEQYF TGTGCCAGCAGTCCTTGGGACAGCCCCGCCTACGAGCAGTACTTC
NA 13 TRBJ2-7 NA TRBV10-1 CASSEGLVYEQYF TGCGCCAGCAGTGAAGGCCTAGTCTACGAGCAGTACTTC
TRBD1 14 TRBJ1-2 once TRBV19 CASSISTGGYGYTF TGTGCCAGTAGTATATCGACAGGGGGTTATGGCTACACCTTC
TRBD2 16 TRBJ2-3 NA TRBV6-6 CASSPFSGRAVDTQYF TGTGCCAGCAGCCCCTTTAGCGGGAGGGCCGTAGATACGCAGTATTTT
NA 17 TRBJ2-5 NA TRBV11-2 CASSLVGSSVYVETQYF TGTGCCAGCAGCTTAGTCGGGAGTTCCGTCTACGTGGAGACCCAGTACTTC
TRBD2 15 TRBJ2-2 NA TRBV29-1 CSVEAASGGTGELFF TGCAGCGTTGAGGCGGCTAGCGGAGGCACCGGGGAGCTGTTTTTT
NA 16 TRBJ2-3 once TRBV10-1 CASSADREGGPDTQYF TGCGCCAGCAGTGCCGACAGGGAAGGAGGGCCAGATACGCAGTATTTT
NA 14 TRBJ2-4 NA TRBV10-2 CASSDWAGKNIQYF TGCGCCAGCAGTGATTGGGCGGGAAAAAACATTCAGTACTTC
NA 16 TRBJ1-1 NA TRBV21-1 CASSKRAGSTETEAFF TGTGCCAGCAGCAAAAGGGCAGGGTCGACGGAGACTGAAGCTTTCTTT
NA 14 TRBJ2-7 NA TRBV9 CASSVGDISYEQYF TGTGCCAGCAGCGTAGGGGACATCTCCTACGAGCAGTACTTC
TRBD1 18 TRBJ1-3 NA TRBV18 CASSPRVGQAGSGNTIYF TGTGCCAGCTCACCAAGGGTAGGACAGGCCGGATCTGGAAACACCATATATTTT
TRBD1 16 TRBJ2-5 NA TRBV9 CASSVAGTGGQETQYF TGTGCCAGCAGCGTAGCCGGGACAGGGGGGCAAGAGACCCAGTACTTC
TRBD1 14 TRBJ2-6 NA TRBV6-4 CASSGTGGANVLTF TGTGCCAGCAGTGGGACAGGGGGGGCCAACGTCCTGACTTTC
NA 15 TRBJ2-5 NA TRBV6-1 CASEQNQGTQETQYF TGTGCCAGCGAGCAAAATCAGGGAACACAAGAGACCCAGTACTTC
TRBD1 13 TRBJ1-2 NA TRBV6-6 CASRHTGVYGYTF TGTGCCAGCAGGCACACAGGGGTCTATGGCTACACCTTC
NA 15 TRBJ2-7 once TRBV7-9 CASSFSGTASKEQYF TGTGCCAGCAGCTTTAGCGGGACAGCTTCTAAAGAGCAGTACTTC
NA 14 TRBJ2-7 NA TRBV5-8 CASSSGLGSYEQYF TGTGCCAGCAGCTCCGGACTGGGGTCCTACGAGCAGTACTTC
NA 12 TRBJ1-1 NA TRBV6-6 CASSSRRDTAFF TGTGCCAGCAGTTCCCGGAGGGATACAGCTTTCTTT
NA 14 TRBJ1-4 NA TRBV5-1 CASSLGGVGEKLFF TGCGCCAGCAGCTTGGGCGGGGTCGGGGAAAAACTGTTTTTT
TRBD1 15 TRBJ2-7 NA TRBV28 CASSLYAGTGYEQYF TGTGCCAGCAGTTTATACGCCGGGACAGGTTACGAGCAGTACTTC
TRBD2 16 TRBJ2-2 NA TRBV18 CASSPQSGVISGELFF TGTGCCAGCTCACCACAGAGCGGGGTCATCTCCGGGGAGCTGTTTTTT
TRBD2 16 TRBJ2-3 NA TRBV4-2 CASSQAPSGNTDTQYF TGTGCCAGCAGCCAAGCCCCTAGCGGTAACACAGATACGCAGTATTTT
TRBD1 12 TRBJ1-2 NA TRBV28 CASSDRGNGYTF TGTGCCAGCAGCGACAGGGGAAACGGCTACACCTTC
TRBD2 15 TRBJ2-1 once TRBV2 CASSAGLARYNEQFF TGTGCCAGCAGCGCGGGACTAGCGCGATACAATGAGCAGTTCTTC
TRBD1 14 TRBJ2-3 NA TRBV5-1 CASATGFSTDTQYF TGCGCCAGTGCGACAGGGTTTAGCACAGATACGCAGTATTTT
TRBD1 14 TRBJ2-7 NA TRBV25-1 CASSETGLRYEQYF TGTGCCAGCAGTGAGACAGGGTTACGCTACGAGCAGTACTTC
NA 14 TRBJ1-4 NA TRBV6-1 CASSEGATNEKLFF TGTGCCAGCAGTGAAGGAGCAACTAATGAAAAACTGTTTTTT
NA 14 TRBJ2-7 once TRBV10-3 CAISPSRSSYEQYF TGTGCCATCAGCCCTTCGCGGAGCTCCTACGAGCAGTACTTC
NA 14 TRBJ2-5 NA TRBV7-9 CASSRVEDEETQYF TGTGCCAGCAGCCGAGTGGAGGACGAAGAGACCCAGTACTTC
TRBD2 15 TRBJ2-3 NA TRBV9 CASSVAGGLTDTQYF TGTGCCAGCAGCGTAGCGGGAGGGCTAACAGATACGCAGTATTTT
NA 14 TRBJ2-1 NA TRBV30 CAWTPMSSYNEQFF TGTGCCTGGACCCCCATGAGCTCCTACAATGAGCAGTTCTTC
TRBD1 14 TRBJ2-7 NA TRBV7-9 CALESGTGSYEQYF TGTGCCTTAGAATCCGGGACAGGGTCCTACGAGCAGTACTTC
NA 10 TRBJ2-7 NA TRBV6-6 CASGRGEQYF TGTGCCAGCGGAAGGGGCGAGCAGTACTTC
TRBD2 15 TRBJ2-1 NA TRBV6-1 CASSGEREGVKEQFF TGTGCCAGCAGTGGAGAGCGGGAGGGGGTTAAGGAGCAGTTCTTC
TRBD2 14 TRBJ2-7 NA TRBV18 CASSPGTNQREQYF TGTGCCAGCTCACCAGGGACTAATCAACGCGAGCAGTACTTC
NA 11 TRBJ2-5 NA TRBV28 CASSLAGSYDF TGTGCCAGCAGCCTGGCGGGTAGTTACGACTTC